Listed here is a single T cell receptor beta chain. Germline V lookup: CDR1 SEHNR, CDR2 FQNEAQ (reference sequence). Losses at the gene ends were 5 bases for V and 0 bases for J; bases not matched to a gene: 9. The CDR3 runs 16 residues. The entry originates in a study of blood T cell repertoires in COVID-19. Background on the study: Sites across the United States, Italy and Spain contributed samples from acute and convalescent COVID-19.

Profiling relied on immunoSEQ multiplex PCR, and the TCRdb table lists in-frame clones only, not all of them. This table holds some 250,000 clones, 75% to 90% found once. The material sequenced was peripheral blood. The sequence was obtained from a woman in her twenties or thirties who had recovered from COVID-19. The V gene is TRBV7-9, the J gene TRBJ2-5, with 7 bases lining up with TRBD1. This chain's CDR3 is CASSVTGTENQETQYF. The CDR3 coding sequence is TGTGCCAGCAGCGTCACCGGGACAGAGAACCAAGAGACCCAGTACTTC.